The 28 T cell receptor beta chains given below trace back to one sample, sequenced in a study of OX40 agonist ivuxolimab in advanced cancers. Here immunoSEQ multiplex PCR was the method, and the copy in TCRdb shows in-frame clones only, minus some. Among 20,000 to 25,000 clones listed, around 83% were seen once. This specimen was CD4+ or CD8+ T cells sorted from blood, taken in a trial of the OX40 agonist ivuxolimab. These receptors came from an adult with an advanced solid tumor such as melanoma, head and neck, liver or kidney cancer.

The V call is TRBV9, the J call TRBJ2-3, with D perhaps matching TRBD2 (7 bases). Germline assignment: CDR1 SGDLS and CDR2 YYNGEE. V was cut by 3 bases and J by 2 bases, with 10 bases left in between. CDR3 length: 14 amino acids. The CDR3 DNA is TGTGCCAGCAGCGCAGGGGACTACACAGATACGCAGTATTTT. It specifies CASSAGDYTDTQYF.

This chain links TRBV7-2 with TRBJ2-5, with D maybe TRBD1 (7 bases). The length of the CDR3 is 15 residues. The germline V and J ends were trimmed by 2 bases and 5 bases, with 15 bases remaining between them. Per the germline V gene, CDR1 is SGHTA and CDR2 is FQGNSA. CDR3 sequence (DNA): TGTGCCAGCAGCTTACAGGGGGGCGGATGGGAGACCCAGTACTTC. Its protein is CASSLQGGGWETQYF. The full variable domain, its missing parts supplied by reference TRBV7-2 and TRBJ2-5, is GAGVSQSPSNKVTEKGKDVELRCDPISGHTALYWYRQSLGQGLEFLIYFQGNSAPDKSGLPSDRFSAERTGGSVSTLTIQRTQQEDSAVYLCASSLQGGGWETQYFGPGTRLLVL.

The chain joins TRBV7-2 to TRBJ2-1; 10 positions match TRBD2. This CDR3 has 18 amino acids. CDR1 and CDR2 from the germline V gene are SGHTA and FQGNSA. J lost 6 bases, V lost 2 bases, and 13 bases had no gene match. CDR3 sequence reads: CASSLPALAGEGGNEQFF. The CDR3 bases are TGTGCCAGCAGCTTACCGGCGCTAGCGGGAGAAGGGGGCAATGAGCAGTTCTTC.

The rearrangement uses TRBV4-1 and TRBJ2-7; 8 bases align to TRBD2. Germline CDR1 reads MGHRA; CDR2 reads YSYEKL. The CDR3 length is 14 residues. V lost 5 bases to trimming and J lost 4 bases; unmatched junction nucleotides: 7. The CDR3 bases are TGCGCCAGCAGCTATAAGACTAGCGAATACGAGCAGTACTTC. Its translation is CASSYKTSEYEQYF.

V and J are TRBV29-1 and TRBJ2-5, with unresolved D. Germline V gives CDR1 SQVTM, CDR2 ANQGSEA. The length of the CDR3 is 14 residues. V gave up 6 bases and J gave up 1 base, with 15 bases separating them. CDR3 region: CSVETSPTQETQYF. In nucleotides, the CDR3 is TGCAGCGTGGAAACCAGTCCAACCCAAGAGACCCAGTACTTC.

The chain links TRBV19 to TRBJ2-1; 7 bases fit TRBD2. J gave up 4 bases and V 1 base, and 4 bases lay outside the gene matches. The CDR3 totals 15 residues. Germline V gene data show CDR1 as LNHDA and CDR2 as SQIVND (reference sequence). DNA of the CDR3: TGTGCCAGTAGTATAGCTAGCGGTTCGTACAATGAGCAGTTCTTC. Protein: CASSIASGSYNEQFF.

The V gene is TRBV13, the J gene TRBJ2-2, with D unclear. The CDR3 is made up of 12 amino acids. From germline, CDR1 is PRHDT and CDR2 FYEKMQ (reference sequence). V was shortened by 10 bases and J by 3 bases, with 9 bases between the two germline ends. CDR3 loop: CATLRDTGELFF. As DNA, the CDR3 is TGTGCCACTCTAAGGGACACCGGGGAGCTGTTTTTT.

V usage is TRBV9 and J usage is TRBJ2-7; D unresolved. Germline lookup yields CDR1 SGDLS and CDR2 YYNGEE. The ends were cut back, 0 bases at V and 2 bases at J, with 9 bases in the middle. The CDR3 has 14 amino acids. CDR3 sequence (DNA): TGTGCCAGCAGCGTAGGGGAACATACCTACGAGCAGTACTTC. Residues: CASSVGEHTYEQYF.

This rearrangement joins TRBV6-5 to TRBJ2-7; weak D call: TRBD2 (6 bases). Trimming took 5 bases from V and 7 from J, leaving 12 bases between them. The CDR3 has 12 residues. CDR1 and CDR2 (germline): MNHEY, SVGAGI. Written as DNA, the CDR3 is TGTGCCAGCAGTGAAGACAGCGGGGAGCAGTACTTC. Residues: CASSEDSGEQYF.

V gene TRBV6-1 combines with J gene TRBJ1-4; 8 positions agree with TRBD1. V lost 4 bases and J lost 8; bases outside the gene matches: 6. This CDR3 contains 14 residues. CDR1 is MNHNS, CDR2 SASEGT, per germline. The CDR3 loop is CASSVGTGNEKLFF. CDR3 sequence (DNA): TGTGCCAGCAGTGTAGGGACAGGCAACGAAAAACTGTTTTTT.

V is TRBV28 and J is TRBJ2-7, with a tentative D call TRBD1 (9 bases). The ends were cut back, 5 bases at V and 6 bases at J, with 20 bases in the middle. This CDR3 has 15 residues. The germline V gene has CDR1 MDHEN and CDR2 SYDVKM. The CDR3 DNA is TGTGCCAGCAGTCCCACCGGGACAGGGACTAGCGAGCAGTACTTC. It codes for CASSPTGTGTSEQYF.

This clone appeared a single time. The chain is built from TRBV7-9 and TRBJ2-7, with a possible D match to TRBD2 (5 bases). CDR1 is SEHNR and CDR2 is FQNEAQ in the germline V gene (reference sequence). The ends were cut back, 4 bases at V and 0 bases at J, with 13 bases in the middle. This CDR3 spans 15 amino acids. Written as DNA, the CDR3 is TGTGCCAGCAGCTCCCCTCTGGGAGCCTCCTACGAGCAGTACTTC. This codes for CASSSPLGASYEQYF.

This rearrangement joins TRBV7-6 to TRBJ2-5, with D possibly TRBD2 on 6 matching bases. The CDR3 contains 13 residues. V gave up 7 bases and J gave up 4 bases, with 13 bases separating them. Germline CDR1 and CDR2: SGHVS and FNYEAQ. The CDR3 bases are TGTGCCAGCAATCGCGGGCGGGGAGAGACCCAGTACTTC. It encodes CASNRGRGETQYF.

This clone is categorized as medium-sized. The genes are TRBV6-5 and TRBJ1-1, with D perhaps matching TRBD1 (6 bases). Trimming pared 6 bases from V and 6 bases from J, leaving 17 bases between. There are 14 residues in the CDR3. CDR1 is MNHEY, CDR2 SVGAGI, per germline. The CDR3, as DNA: TGTGCCAGCAGCCGCAGGGGTCAAAACCCTGAAGCTTTCTTT. Protein: CASSRRGQNPEAFF.

V gene TRBV27 combines with J gene TRBJ2-7; D may correspond to TRBD1 or TRBD2 (5 bases each). Germline V gene data show CDR1 as MNHEY and CDR2 as SMNVEV (reference sequence). This CDR3 has 14 residues. V was pared by 6 bases and J by 6 bases, with 18 bases between. In DNA, the CDR3 is TGTGCCAGCAGCGTGGGGGAAGGGGTGGGCGAGCAGTACTTC. Its protein is CASSVGEGVGEQYF.

The gene calls are TRBV13 and TRBJ2-2; perhaps D is TRBD1 or TRBD2 (5 bases each). The V gene lost 7 bases and the J gene lost 3 bases, with 15 bases spanning the gap. This CDR3 spans 15 amino acids. Germline values: CDR1 PRHDT, CDR2 FYEKMQ (reference sequence). CDR3: CASTQSGTYTGELFF. The CDR3 DNA reads as TGTGCCAGCACCCAGTCCGGGACCTACACCGGGGAGCTGTTTTTT.

The rearrangement joins TRBV7-2 to TRBJ2-2; 8 bases agree with TRBD2. The CDR3 totals 16 residues. Per the germline V gene, CDR1 is SGHTA and CDR2 is FQGNSA. After removal of 4 bases from V and 4 bases from J, the junction contained 8 bases not matched to a gene. The CDR3 coding sequence is TGTGCCAGCAGCTCTAAAGCGGGAGCACTCACCGGGGAGCTGTTTTTT. Residues: CASSSKAGALTGELFF.

V is TRBV7-9 and J is TRBJ2-7; TRBD1 matches 9 bases. The CDR3 runs to 15 residues. Trimming at V came to 5 bases and at J to 4 bases, leaving 9 bases not matched to a gene. Germline CDR1 SEHNR, CDR2 FQNEAQ (reference sequence). CDR3 in DNA: TGTGCCAGCAGCGCCCCCGGACAGGGGCGGTACGAGCAGTACTTC. It is translated as CASSAPGQGRYEQYF.

The chain recombines TRBV5-4 with TRBJ1-1; possibly TRBD1 for D (6 bases). V was clipped by 0 bases and J by 4 bases, with 10 bases between them. Looked up from germline, CDR1 is SGHNT and CDR2 is YYREEE (reference sequence). The CDR3 totals 14 residues. The CDR3 protein is CASSLGGGSTEAFF. The CDR3 DNA follows: TGTGCCAGCAGCTTGGGAGGGGGGTCCACTGAAGCTTTCTTT.

This clone is classed as large. This chain links TRBV9 with TRBJ2-1; 14 bases fit TRBD2. V gave up 0 bases and J gave up 9 bases; unmatched junction bases: 5. The CDR3 is 16 residues long. The germline CDR1 and CDR2 sequences are SGDLS and YYNGEE. The CDR3 region has the DNA TGTGCCAGCAGCGTAGAGGGACTAGCGGGAGTATCTGAGCAGTTCTTC. This codes for CASSVEGLAGVSEQFF.

This clone was seen a single time. The chain joins TRBV6-1 to TRBJ2-7, with D possibly matching TRBD2 (5 bases). CDR1 and CDR2 from the germline V gene are MNHNS and SASEGT. With 3 bases removed from V and 3 bases from J, the gap between germline ends came to 9 bases. The length of the CDR3 is 13 residues. CDR3 loop: CASSDSGFYEQYF. CDR3 nucleotide sequence: TGTGCCAGCAGTGATTCGGGGTTCTACGAGCAGTACTTC.

The rearrangement uses TRBV15 and TRBJ1-3; TRBD1 might be the D (6 bases). CDR3 size: 16 residues. Trimming took off 5 bases at V and 1 base at J, with 15 bases between the two ends. Germline assignment: CDR1 LNHNV and CDR2 YYDKDF (reference sequence). CDR3 in amino acids: CATSQHGTKSGNTIYF. The CDR3 DNA follows: TGTGCCACCAGCCAGCACGGGACAAAATCTGGAAACACCATATATTTT.

J is TRBJ1-2 and V is TRBV6-1; 9 bases agree with TRBD1. Germline loops: CDR1 MNHNS, CDR2 SASEGT. The CDR3 has 13 amino acids. Trimming at V came to 5 bases and at J to 6 bases, leaving 4 bases not matched to a gene. DNA of the CDR3: TGTGCCAGCAGTTCCACAGGGGGCAATGGCTACACCTTC. Its translation: CASSSTGGNGYTF.

The CDR3 loop reads CATAAGVQETQYF. The CDR3 region has the DNA TGCGCCACCGCTGCCGGGGTCCAGGAGACCCAGTACTTC. The V and J genes are TRBV5-1 and TRBJ2-5, with D possibly matching TRBD2 (5 bases). The length of the CDR3 is 13 residues. Germline CDR1 is SGHRS and CDR2 is YFSETQ. Between the trimmed V and J ends, which lost 9 bases and 5 bases, there was a span of 17 bases.

Worth noting for this clone: The conserved phenylalanine or tryptophan is not found at the CDR3 terminus, so this likely reflects a read error. This chain joins TRBV28 and TRBJ1-2; TRBD1 matches at 7 bases. J lost 3 bases, V lost 6 bases, and 4 bases had no gene match. Germline CDR1 and CDR2: MDHEN and SYDVKM. CDR3 length: 13 residues. CDR3 loop: CASSNRGDYGYTL. CDR3 DNA: TGTGCCAGCAGCAACAGGGGCGACTATGGCTACACCCTC.

The V and J genes are TRBV5-1 and TRBJ2-2; D unclear. The CDR3 runs 13 residues. The germline gives CDR1 SGHRS, CDR2 YFSETQ. V was cut by 2 bases and J by 2 bases, with 4 bases left in between. The CDR3 bases are TGCGCCAGCAGCTTTGAAAACACCGGGGAGCTGTTTTTT. This translates into CASSFENTGELFF.

This clone was recorded once. The rearrangement joins TRBV5-5 to TRBJ1-5, with 9 bases matching TRBD1. J was trimmed by 6 bases and V by 4 bases; bases with no gene match: 2. The CDR3 sequence is 13 residues long. CDR1 is SGHKS, CDR2 YYEKEE, per germline (reference sequence). The CDR3 protein is CASSRDRAQPQHF. CDR3 nucleotides: TGTGCCAGCAGCCGGGACAGGGCTCAGCCCCAGCATTTT.

The chain couples TRBV7-9 to TRBJ2-7; no definite D call. The germline V and J ends were trimmed by 4 bases and 3 bases, with 16 bases remaining between them. CDR3 length: 15 amino acids. Germline V lookup: CDR1 SEHNR, CDR2 FQNEAQ (reference sequence). The CDR3 DNA sequence: TGTGCCAGCAGCTCCGGAGACTCGACCCTCTACGAGCAGTACTTC. This gives the protein CASSSGDSTLYEQYF.